Below, 16 T cell receptor beta chains from the same sample are listed, as sequenced in a study of blood T cell repertoires in COVID-19. Here immunoSEQ multiplex PCR was the method, and the copy in TCRdb shows in-frame clones only, minus some. The sample has some 100,000 clones, roughly 90% seen once; the top ten hold around 1.5%. Sequencing input: peripheral blood. These receptors were collected from a human donor with active COVID-19. The donor label of this sample is uncertain.

This chain uses TRBV7-8 with TRBJ2-1; TRBD1 matches 9 bases. The CDR3 covers 15 residues. Germline CDR1 and CDR2: SGHVS and FQNEAQ. Trimming took 6 bases from V and 6 from J; bases not matched to a gene: 9. The CDR3 loop is CASSDRDRAINEQFF. CDR3 nucleotide sequence: TGTGCCAGCAGTGACCGGGACAGGGCTATCAATGAGCAGTTCTTC.

This chain links TRBV4-3 with TRBJ1-1; TRBD1 aligns across 7 bases. The V segment lost 4 bases and the J segment 1 base; nucleotides outside the gene matches: 3. CDR1 and CDR2 from the germline V gene are LGHNA and YSLEER. CDR3 size: 14 residues. The DNA of the CDR3 is TGCGCCAGCAGCCTCCGGACAGGGAACACTGAAGCTTTCTTT. Its protein is CASSLRTGNTEAFF.

This chain uses TRBV30 with TRBJ1-4; weak D call: TRBD1 (5 bases). This CDR3 comprises 13 residues. With 4 bases removed from V and 1 base from J, the gap between germline ends came to 7 bases. Germline loops: CDR1 GTSNPN, CDR2 SVGIG (reference sequence). The CDR3 here is CAWNGQTNEKLFF. The DNA of the CDR3 is TGTGCCTGGAATGGACAAACTAATGAAAAACTGTTTTTT.

The count of this clone is one. This chain uses TRBV24-1 with TRBJ2-1; 8 positions agree with TRBD2. The V segment lost 5 bases and the J segment 2 bases; nucleotides outside the gene matches: 4. The germline V gene has CDR1 KGHDR and CDR2 SFDVKD. The CDR3 is 15 amino acids. The CDR3 loop reads CATSATGGPYNEQFF. The CDR3 nucleotides are TGTGCCACCAGTGCAACGGGGGGGCCCTACAATGAGCAGTTCTTC.

The chain couples TRBV2 to TRBJ2-7; 10 bases map to TRBD1. The length of the CDR3 is 13 residues. V shed 6 bases and J 6 bases; nucleotides not matched to a gene: 5. CDR1 is SNHLY, CDR2 FYNNEI, per germline. CDR3: CASRQTGGSEQYF. The CDR3 DNA sequence: TGTGCCAGCAGGCAGACAGGGGGCTCCGAGCAGTACTTC.

The rearrangement joins TRBV5-4 to TRBJ1-3, with D possibly TRBD1 on 6 matching bases. V lost 0 bases and J 2 bases, leaving 6 bases between the germline ends. The CDR3 runs 14 residues. The germline V gene encodes CDR1 SGHNT and CDR2 YYREEE (reference sequence). CDR3: CASSLDRAGNTIYF. The CDR3 region has the DNA TGTGCCAGCAGCTTGGACAGGGCTGGAAACACCATATATTTT.

V usage is TRBV30 and J usage is TRBJ1-1; TRBD1 agrees at 10 bases. Germline values: CDR1 GTSNPN, CDR2 SVGIG (reference sequence). This CDR3 is 14 amino acids long. Trimming took 4 bases from V and 4 from J; bases not matched to a gene: 6. The CDR3 here is CAWKGTGAGTEAFF. The CDR3 DNA is TGTGCCTGGAAAGGGACAGGGGCTGGCACTGAAGCTTTCTTT.

The rearrangement joins TRBV2 to TRBJ2-2; possibly TRBD1 for D (6 bases). V was shortened by 6 bases and J by 0 bases, with 20 bases between the two germline ends. The CDR3 extends over 18 amino acids. The germline V gene encodes CDR1 SNHLY and CDR2 FYNNEI. This CDR3 reads CASSQIHGTIANTGELFF. The CDR3 DNA sequence: TGTGCCAGCAGCCAAATACACGGGACAATAGCGAACACCGGGGAGCTGTTTTTT.

This sequence joins TRBV5-1 and TRBJ1-1, with TRBD1 matching 10 bases. Germline V CDR1 and CDR2: SGHRS, YFSETQ. V was clipped by 4 bases and J by 6 bases; unmatched bases: 3. The CDR3 has 13 residues. The CDR3 sequence is CASSLTGGAEAFF. The CDR3 DNA reads TGCGCCAGCAGCCTGACAGGGGGCGCTGAAGCTTTCTTT.

The rearrangement uses TRBV7-3 and TRBJ2-1, with D perhaps TRBD1 (6 bases). V gave up 5 bases and J gave up 1 base, with 21 bases separating them. This CDR3 contains 18 residues. Germline V gene sequence: CDR1 SGHTA, CDR2 FQGTGA. CDR3 nucleotides: TGTGCCAGCAGCCGAATAGGACAGCCTGAAAGGTCCTACAATGAGCAGTTCTTC. Its translation: CASSRIGQPERSYNEQFF.

This chain connects TRBV9 to TRBJ1-6; 10 positions agree with TRBD1. Germline CDR1 and CDR2: SGDLS and YYNGEE. With V trimmed by 3 bases and J by 7 bases, 4 bases remained unmatched. This CDR3 region has 15 residues. The CDR3 bases are TGTGCCAGCAGCGAGGGACAGGGGCCGAATTCACCCCTCCACTTT. Its translation: CASSEGQGPNSPLHF.

The chain couples TRBV6-2 or TRBV6-3 to TRBJ2-5, with D perhaps matching TRBD1 (6 bases). Deletions cut 6 bases from V and 1 base from J, with 12 bases between. Germline V lookup: CDR1 MNHEY, CDR2 SVGEGT. The CDR3 is 14 residues long. The CDR3 sequence: CASSLTGLQETQYF. The CDR3 coding sequence is TGTGCCAGCAGCTTGACAGGTCTCCAAGAGACCCAGTACTTC.

The chain uses TRBV2 and TRBJ2-1; TRBD2 matches at 10 bases. V lost 4 bases and J lost 14; bases outside the gene matches: 8. The CDR3 totals 13 residues. The germline gives CDR1 SNHLY, CDR2 FYNNEI. CDR3 region: CASSVAVSGGEFF. CDR3 DNA sequence: TGTGCCAGCAGTGTAGCAGTAAGCGGGGGGGAGTTCTTC.

This chain connects TRBV4-1 to TRBJ1-2; 9 bases are a match to TRBD1. CDR1 and CDR2 from the germline V gene are MGHRA and YSYEKL. The CDR3 is 16 residues long. Trimming cost V 3 bases and J 4 bases; bases outside gene matches: 9. The CDR3 here is CASSQGSLTGGYGYTF. In DNA form, the CDR3 reads TGCGCCAGCAGCCAGGGATCACTGACAGGGGGCTATGGCTACACCTTC.

The chain has TRBV10-3 and TRBJ1-1, with 8 bases lining up with TRBD1. CDR1 and CDR2 (germline): ENHRY, SYGVKD. The trim removed 10 bases at V and 4 bases at J, leaving 17 bases unmatched. The CDR3 consists of 16 residues. For the CDR3, the DNA is TGTGCCACCACTGTCGGACAGGGCCAAGGGGGCACTGAAGCTTTCTTT. Amino acid sequence: CATTVGQGQGGTEAFF.

The V and J genes are TRBV7-2 and TRBJ2-7; possibly TRBD1 for D (6 bases). Germline-derived CDR1 and CDR2 are SGHTA and FQGNSA. With 2 bases removed from V and 4 bases from J, the gap between germline ends came to 15 bases. This CDR3 contains 15 residues. The CDR3 DNA reads as TGTGCCAGCAGCTTACGGCACGGGACACAGTACGAGCAGTACTTC. This codes for CASSLRHGTQYEQYF.